The 27 T cell receptor beta chains reported below all come from one sample, sequenced in a study of blood T cells in healthy people across ages. A sample-barcoded 5' primer and a J-beta primer mix were used in a second PCR of about 7 to 12 cycles. TCRdb re-analysed the 5' RACE reads in MiXCR, keeping a single row per CDR3 protein. The sample contains roughly 830,000 distinct CDR3 sequences, about 62% of which appear only once. Sequenced: blood. Every receptor here comes from a man between 25 and 39 years old in good health.

This clonotype has just a few counts. CDR3: CSVEVRDYEQYF. CDR3 DNA sequence: TGCAGCGTTGAAGTCCGGGATTACGAGCAGTACTTC. V and J are TRBV29-1 and TRBJ2-5; TRBD2 might be the D (5 bases). The J call is uncertain, as TRBJ2-7 better fits the DNA end. The CDR3 is made up of 12 amino acids. Germline CDR1 reads SQVTM; CDR2 reads ANQGSEA.

This clonotype has a handful of counts. This chain joins TRBV7-9 and TRBJ2-4, with 14 bases aligning to TRBD2. Per germline, CDR1 SEHNR and CDR2 FQNEAQ (reference sequence). The CDR3 is 19 residues long. The ends lost 6 bases at V and 1 base at J; junction bases unmatched: 11. The CDR3 coding sequence is TGTGCCAGCAGTTCGACCGGGACTAGCGGGGGTCGGGCCAAAAACATTCAGTACTTC. It codes for CASSSTGTSGGRAKNIQYF.

CDR3 coding DNA: TGTGCCAGCAGCATAGACAGGGACGAGCAGTTCTTC. Translating it yields CASSIDRDEQFF. The V call is TRBV11-1, the J call TRBJ2-1; 7 bases align to TRBD1. The germline V gene has CDR1 SGHAT and CDR2 FQDESV (reference sequence). The V segment lost 5 bases and the J segment 10 bases; nucleotides outside the gene matches: 5. CDR3 size: 12 residues.

This rearrangement joins TRBV9 to TRBJ2-7; D might be TRBD1 or TRBD2, each matching 5 bases. The V gene's germline CDR1 is SGDLS and CDR2 YYNGEE. The CDR3 loop spans 17 amino acids. Trimming shortened V by 3 bases and J by 2 bases, and 21 bases separated the two germline ends. The CDR3 nucleotides read TGTGCCAGCAGCGGGAATCCGGGGCACCGACTTGCCTACGAGCAGTACTTC. Translated: CASSGNPGHRLAYEQYF.

This clonotype was recorded a few times. The chain is built from TRBV12-3 or TRBV12-4 and TRBJ1-2; D gene uncertain. V shed 6 bases and J shed 0 bases, with 11 bases lying between them. The CDR3 totals 14 residues. The CDR3 nucleotides read TGTGCCAGCAGCCCACACGGTACTAACTATGGCTACACCTTC. It specifies CASSPHGTNYGYTF.

The chain employs TRBV7-3 and TRBJ2-3, with 8 nucleotides matching TRBD2. Germline CDR1 is SGHTA and CDR2 is FQGTGA. The junction had 10 bases not matched to a gene; V was cut back by 5 bases and J by 3 bases. The CDR3 length is 16 residues. In DNA form, the CDR3 reads TGTGCCAGCAGCCCAAATAGCGGGGCGGGAACAGATACGCAGTATTTT. It encodes CASSPNSGAGTDTQYF.

The chain joins TRBV15 to TRBJ2-1; 13 bases are a match to TRBD2. The germline V gene encodes CDR1 LNHNV and CDR2 YYDKDF (reference sequence). V gave up 0 bases and J gave up 7 bases; unmatched junction bases: 9. The CDR3 has 18 residues. CDR3 sequence (DNA): TGTGCCACCAGCAGAGATCTTACTAGCGGGGGGGCTGGGAATGAGCAGTTCTTC. Protein sequence: CATSRDLTSGGAGNEQFF.

V is TRBV7-2 and J is TRBJ2-3; 12 nucleotides agree with TRBD2. In germline, CDR1 is SGHTA, CDR2 FQGNSA. The CDR3 has 15 amino acids. Unmatched junction bases numbered 15, after V lost 6 bases and J lost 14 bases. CDR3 protein: CASRLAGGFTDTRYF. The CDR3 nucleotides read TGTGCCAGCAGGCTAGCGGGGGGGTTCACAGATACACGGTATTTT.

The rearrangement links TRBV29-1 to TRBJ2-1, with 9 positions matching TRBD2. Germline-derived CDR1 and CDR2 are SQVTM and ANQGSEA. The CDR3 length is 13 residues. The ends lost 5 bases at V and 4 bases at J; junction bases unmatched: 3. The DNA of the CDR3 is TGCAGCGTTAGCGGGGGGATTTACAATGAGCAGTTCTTC. Protein product: CSVSGGIYNEQFF.

Details on this clonotype: A much larger clone sits a single nucleotide away, making a read error possible. This sequence joins TRBV11-2 and TRBJ1-1; D is undetermined. The CDR3 spans 14 residues. Germline V gene sequence: CDR1 SGHAT, CDR2 FQNNGV. The CDR3 bases are TGTGTCAGCAGCTTAGTCGCGAGGGACACTGAAGCTTTCTTT. Its protein is CVSSLVARDTEAFF.

This clonotype was counted only a few times. J is TRBJ2-1 and V is TRBV2; D uncertain. Trimming took off 5 bases at V and 8 bases at J, with 10 bases between the two ends. The V gene's germline CDR1 is SNHLY and CDR2 FYNNEI. The CDR3 loop spans 12 amino acids. This chain's CDR3 is CASSYRSDEQFF. The DNA of the CDR3 is TGTGCCAGCAGTTACCGATCCGATGAGCAGTTCTTC.

V gene TRBV9 combines with J gene TRBJ1-3; D unresolved. Germline assignment: CDR1 SGDLS and CDR2 YYNGEE. This CDR3 is 16 amino acids long. The V end lost 0 bases, the J end lost 5 bases, and 15 bases lay between the germline ends. The CDR3 reads CASSVAYGEARNTIYF. CDR3 DNA sequence: TGTGCCAGCAGCGTAGCGTACGGGGAAGCGAGAAACACCATATATTTT.

This clonotype was counted only a few times. The gene calls are TRBV20-1 and TRBJ1-1; TRBD1 agrees at 8 bases. Germline trimming cut 5 bases from V and 6 bases from J; bases unmatched to any gene: 2. The germline V gene encodes CDR1 DFQATT and CDR2 SNEGSKA (reference sequence). The CDR3 sequence is 11 residues long. This CDR3 reads CSASDRAEAFF. CDR3 coding DNA: TGCAGTGCTTCGGACAGGGCTGAAGCTTTCTTT.

Only a few counts were recorded for this clonotype. The CDR3 loop is CASSIQRGTETQYF. CDR3 DNA sequence: TGCGCCAGCAGTATCCAGCGGGGGACAGAGACCCAGTACTTC. The chain combines TRBV5-1 with TRBJ2-5, with 8 bases that match TRBD2. The CDR3 length is 14 residues. Germline V CDR1 and CDR2: SGHRS, YFSETQ. J lost 4 bases, V lost 5 bases, and 7 bases had no gene match.

The chain employs TRBV7-2 and TRBJ2-5; tentatively, D is TRBD1 (6 bases). The CDR3 has 15 amino acids. V was trimmed by 1 base and J by 5 bases, leaving 14 bases between them. CDR1 SGHTA and CDR2 FQGNSA come from the germline V gene. DNA of the CDR3: TGTGCCAGCAGCTTAGGGACAGCCCTAGGGGAGACCCAGTACTTC. Its protein is CASSLGTALGETQYF.

The rearrangement joins TRBV25-1 to TRBJ1-6; 9 bases agree with TRBD1. This CDR3 region has 19 residues. J was trimmed by 10 bases and V by 5 bases; bases with no gene match: 21. CDR1 MGHDK and CDR2 SYGVNS come from the germline V gene. CDR3 DNA: TGTGCCAGCAGTCACTTAGGGTTGTTGGGACAGGGAGTAGACTCACCCCTCCACTTT. Its translation is CASSHLGLLGQGVDSPLHF.

As DNA, the CDR3 is TGCAGAGGGGGGACGGCGGATGAAAAACTGTTTTTT. It yields the protein CRGGTADEKLFF. The chain recombines TRBV29-1 with TRBJ1-4; weak D call: TRBD1 (6 bases). This CDR3 contains 12 residues. Germline CDR1 is SQVTM and CDR2 is ANQGSEA.

J is TRBJ2-1 and V is TRBV9; D unresolved. The CDR3 is 15 amino acids. Germline CDR1 reads SGDLS; CDR2 reads YYNGEE. V gave up 3 bases and J gave up 7 bases, with 17 bases separating them. CDR3 sequence (DNA): TGTGCCAGCAGCGCCGGGCCGAGTGGTAGGAATGAGCAGTTCTTC. This translates into CASSAGPSGRNEQFF.

The rearrangement joins TRBV4-2 to TRBJ2-3, with TRBD2 matching over 10 bases. Germline CDR1 is LGHNA and CDR2 is YNFKEQ. Unmatched junction bases numbered 4, after V lost 4 bases and J lost 6 bases. The CDR3 contains 14 residues. CDR3 bases: TGTGCCAGCAGCCTTACTAGCGGGGACGATACGCAGTATTTT. Amino acids: CASSLTSGDDTQYF.

This clonotype was counted between two and nine times. V is TRBV9 and J is TRBJ2-1, with 9 nucleotides matching TRBD2. The germline gives CDR1 SGDLS, CDR2 YYNGEE. Unmatched junction bases numbered 10, after V lost 4 bases and J lost 8 bases. CDR3 size: 15 residues. CDR3 loop: CASSPGLAGRHEQFF. CDR3 in DNA: TGTGCCAGCAGCCCGGGACTAGCCGGAAGGCATGAGCAGTTCTTC.

This sequence joins TRBV12-3 or TRBV12-4 and TRBJ2-1, with D unresolved. The ends were cut back, 7 bases at V and 4 bases at J, with 14 bases in the middle. The CDR3 has 14 residues. The CDR3 DNA sequence: TGTGCCAGCACTCCCCAAGCCAATTACAATGAGCAGTTCTTC. It is translated as CASTPQANYNEQFF.

This clonotype was detected only a few times. The rearrangement links TRBV20-1 to TRBJ1-5, with 9 nucleotides matching TRBD1. In germline, CDR1 is DFQATT, CDR2 SNEGSKA (reference sequence). V gave up 3 bases and J gave up 2 bases; unmatched junction bases: 2. The CDR3 has 14 amino acids. The CDR3 sequence is CSARDRGRNQPQHF. As DNA, the CDR3 is TGCAGTGCTAGGGACAGGGGACGCAATCAGCCCCAGCATTTT.

The chain is built from TRBV9 and TRBJ2-5; D might be TRBD1 (6 bases). The end of the DNA aligns better with TRBJ2-7, so the J call may be wrong. This CDR3 has 17 residues. Germline-derived CDR1 and CDR2 are SGDLS and YYNGEE. Here the CDR3 reads CASSPRWPGAPLYEQYF. The CDR3 nucleotides are TGTGCCAGCAGCCCGAGGTGGCCAGGGGCCCCCCTCTACGAGCAGTACTTC.

The chain combines TRBV7-6 with TRBJ1-5; D is unresolved. CDR3 length: 14 residues. The ends were cut back, 9 bases at V and 3 bases at J, with 15 bases in the middle. The V gene's germline CDR1 is SGHVS and CDR2 FNYEAQ. In DNA, the CDR3 is TGTGCCAGGGCCCCAACAGCGCACAATCAGCCCCAGCATTTT. Its translation is CARAPTAHNQPQHF.

The chain couples TRBV9 to TRBJ2-3; the match to TRBD2 covers 10 bases. The J segment lost 1 base and the V segment lost 0 bases, leaving 2 bases of the junction unmatched. CDR3 length equals 16 residues. Germline V gene sequence: CDR1 SGDLS, CDR2 YYNGEE. CDR3 sequence reads: CASSVASGGGTDTQYF. CDR3 nucleotide sequence: TGTGCCAGCAGCGTAGCTAGCGGGGGTGGCACAGATACGCAGTATTTT.

A note on this clonotype: The DNA is left out, because the CDR3 cannot be placed on it with certainty; the CDR3 is given as TCRdb lists it. J is TRBJ1-1 and V is TRBV12-3 or TRBV12-4. The length of the CDR3 is 13 amino acids, counting both ends. The CDR3 here is CASSVILRAEAFF.

J is TRBJ2-3 and V is TRBV7-9; D gene uncertain. Trimming cost V 4 bases and J 3 bases, with 11 bases left between them. The V gene's germline CDR1 is SEHNR and CDR2 FQNEAQ (reference sequence). The CDR3 totals 14 residues. The CDR3: CASSSNDETDTQYF. The DNA for the CDR3 is TGTGCCAGCAGCTCCAATGACGAGACAGATACGCAGTATTTT.